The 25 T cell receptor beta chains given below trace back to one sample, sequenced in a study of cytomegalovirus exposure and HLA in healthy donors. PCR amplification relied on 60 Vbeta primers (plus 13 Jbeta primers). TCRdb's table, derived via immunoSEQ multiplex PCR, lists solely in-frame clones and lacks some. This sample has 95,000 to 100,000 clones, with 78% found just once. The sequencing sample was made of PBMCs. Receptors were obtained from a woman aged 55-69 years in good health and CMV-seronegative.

CDR3 coding DNA: TGTGCCAGCTCACCCTTGGGAGCGGGAGGCCCCGGCGAGCAGTACTTC. Translation: CASSPLGAGGPGEQYF. The chain has TRBV18 and TRBJ2-7, with 9 bases identical to TRBD2. Germline V gene sequence: CDR1 KGHSH, CDR2 LQKENI. The CDR3 consists of 16 residues. V lost 3 bases and J lost 6; bases outside the gene matches: 12.

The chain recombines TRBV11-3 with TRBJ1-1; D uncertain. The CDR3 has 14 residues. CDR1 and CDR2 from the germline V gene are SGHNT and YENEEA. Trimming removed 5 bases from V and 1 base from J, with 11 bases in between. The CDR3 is CASSPRSGNTEAFF. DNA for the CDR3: TGTGCCAGCAGCCCCAGGAGCGGGAACACTGAAGCTTTCTTT. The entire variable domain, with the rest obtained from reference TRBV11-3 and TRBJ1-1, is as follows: EAGVVQSPRYKIIEKKQPVAFWCNPISGHNTLYWYLQNLGQGPELLIRYENEEAVDDSQLPKDRFSAERLKGVDSTLKIQPAELGDSAVYLCASSPRSGNTEAFFGQGTRLTVV.

The CDR3 DNA reads TGTGCCATCAGCCTGGGACTAGCGGGGGCGAAAGATACGCAGTATTTT. Protein sequence: CAISLGLAGAKDTQYF. The V and J genes are TRBV10-3 and TRBJ2-3; TRBD2 aligns across 14 bases. Germline CDR1 and CDR2: ENHRY and SYGVKD. The J segment lost 5 bases and the V segment lost 6 bases, leaving 7 bases of the junction unmatched. This CDR3 region has 16 residues.

CDR3 sequence: CASRRGLRENTEAFF. CDR3 coding DNA: TGTGCCAGCAGGCGAGGGTTACGAGAGAACACTGAAGCTTTCTTT. The J gene is TRBJ1-1, the V gene TRBV6-5, with D uncertain. CDR1 is MNHEY, CDR2 SVGAGI, per germline. There are 15 residues in the CDR3. V shed 6 bases and J shed 1 base, with 15 bases lying between them.

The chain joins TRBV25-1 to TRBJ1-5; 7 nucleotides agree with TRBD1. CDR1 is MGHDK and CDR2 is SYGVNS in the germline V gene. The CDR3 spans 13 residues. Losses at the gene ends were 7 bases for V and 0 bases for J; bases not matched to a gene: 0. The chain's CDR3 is CASKGASNQPQHF. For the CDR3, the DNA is TGTGCCAGCAAGGGGGCTAGCAATCAGCCCCAGCATTTT.

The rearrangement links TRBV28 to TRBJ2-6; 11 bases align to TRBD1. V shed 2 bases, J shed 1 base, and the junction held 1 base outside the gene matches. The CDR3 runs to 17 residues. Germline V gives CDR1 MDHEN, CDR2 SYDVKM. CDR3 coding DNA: TGTGCCAGCAGTTTAGGGACAGGGGGTTCTGGGGCCAACGTCCTGACTTTC. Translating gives CASSLGTGGSGANVLTF.

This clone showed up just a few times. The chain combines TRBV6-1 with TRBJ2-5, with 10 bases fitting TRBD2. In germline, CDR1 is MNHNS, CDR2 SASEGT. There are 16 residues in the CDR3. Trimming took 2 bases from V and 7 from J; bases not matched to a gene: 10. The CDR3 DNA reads TGTGCCAGCAGTGAAATGTGGCTAGCGGGAGCAGGGACCCAGTACTTC. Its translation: CASSEMWLAGAGTQYF.

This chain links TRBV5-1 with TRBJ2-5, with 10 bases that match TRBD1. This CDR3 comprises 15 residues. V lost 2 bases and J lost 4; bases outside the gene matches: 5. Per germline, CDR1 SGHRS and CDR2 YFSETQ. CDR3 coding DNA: TGCGCCAGCAGCTTTACCGGGACAGGGGTAGAGACCCAGTACTTC. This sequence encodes CASSFTGTGVETQYF.

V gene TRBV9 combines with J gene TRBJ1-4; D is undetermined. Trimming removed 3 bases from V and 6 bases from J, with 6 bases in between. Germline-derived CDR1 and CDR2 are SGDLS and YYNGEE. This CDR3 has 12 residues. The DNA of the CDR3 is TGTGCCAGCAGCGCCTTTGATGAAAAACTGTTTTTT. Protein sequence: CASSAFDEKLFF.

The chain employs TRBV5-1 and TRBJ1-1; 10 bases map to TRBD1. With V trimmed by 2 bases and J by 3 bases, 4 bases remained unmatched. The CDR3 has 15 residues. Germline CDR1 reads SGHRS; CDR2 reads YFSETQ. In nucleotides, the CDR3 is TGCGCCAGCAGCTTCAGACAGGGGGCAGACACTGAAGCTTTCTTT. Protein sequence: CASSFRQGADTEAFF.

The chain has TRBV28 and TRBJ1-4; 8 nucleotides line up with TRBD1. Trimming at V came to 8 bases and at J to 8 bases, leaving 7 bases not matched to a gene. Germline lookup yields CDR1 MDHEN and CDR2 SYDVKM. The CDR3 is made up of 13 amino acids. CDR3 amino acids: CASQGAHSEKLFF. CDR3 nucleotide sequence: TGTGCCAGCCAGGGGGCGCATTCGGAAAAACTGTTTTTT.

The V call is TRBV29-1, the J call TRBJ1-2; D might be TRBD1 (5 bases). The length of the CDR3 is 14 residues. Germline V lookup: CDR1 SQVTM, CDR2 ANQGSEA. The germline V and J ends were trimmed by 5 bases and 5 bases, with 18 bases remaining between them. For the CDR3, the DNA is TGCAGCGTTTCCACGGGCAGGGAAGGGTATGGCTACACCTTC. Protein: CSVSTGREGYGYTF.

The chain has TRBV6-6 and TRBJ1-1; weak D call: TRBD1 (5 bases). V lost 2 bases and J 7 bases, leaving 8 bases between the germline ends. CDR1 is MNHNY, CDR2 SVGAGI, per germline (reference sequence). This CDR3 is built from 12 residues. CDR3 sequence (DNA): TGTGCCAGCAGTTACGGGGACTTTGAAGCTTTCTTT. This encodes CASSYGDFEAFF.

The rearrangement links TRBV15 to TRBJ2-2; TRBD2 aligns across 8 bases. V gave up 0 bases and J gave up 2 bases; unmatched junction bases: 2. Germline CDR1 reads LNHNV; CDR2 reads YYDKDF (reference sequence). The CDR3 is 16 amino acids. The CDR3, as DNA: TGTGCCACCAGCAGAGATACTAGCGGAAACACCGGGGAGCTGTTTTTT. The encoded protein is CATSRDTSGNTGELFF.

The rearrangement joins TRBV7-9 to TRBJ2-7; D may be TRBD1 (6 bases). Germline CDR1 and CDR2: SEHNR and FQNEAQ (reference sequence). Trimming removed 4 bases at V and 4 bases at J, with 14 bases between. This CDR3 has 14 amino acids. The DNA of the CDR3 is TGTGCCAGCAGCTCAGACAGGACCTTTTACGAGCAGTACTTC. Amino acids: CASSSDRTFYEQYF. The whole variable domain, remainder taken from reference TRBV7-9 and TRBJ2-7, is DTGVSQNPRHKITKRGQNVTFRCDPISEHNRLYWYRQTLGQGPEFLTYFQNEAQLEKSRLLSDRFSAERPKGSFSTLEIQRTEQGDSAMYLCASSSDRTFYEQYFGPGTRLTVT.

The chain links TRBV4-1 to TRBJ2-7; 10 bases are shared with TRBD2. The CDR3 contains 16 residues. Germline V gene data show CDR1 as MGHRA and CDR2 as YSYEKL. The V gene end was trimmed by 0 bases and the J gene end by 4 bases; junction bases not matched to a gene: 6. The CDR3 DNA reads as TGCGCCAGCAGCCAAGATTCGGCTAGCGGGGGTTACGAGCAGTACTTC. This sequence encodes CASSQDSASGGYEQYF.

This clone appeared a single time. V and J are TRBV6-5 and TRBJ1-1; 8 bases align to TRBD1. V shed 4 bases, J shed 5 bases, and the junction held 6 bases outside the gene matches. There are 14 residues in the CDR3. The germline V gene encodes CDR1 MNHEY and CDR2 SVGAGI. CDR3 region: CASSSVTGGTEAFF. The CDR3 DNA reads TGTGCCAGCAGTTCGGTAACAGGGGGGACTGAAGCTTTCTTT.

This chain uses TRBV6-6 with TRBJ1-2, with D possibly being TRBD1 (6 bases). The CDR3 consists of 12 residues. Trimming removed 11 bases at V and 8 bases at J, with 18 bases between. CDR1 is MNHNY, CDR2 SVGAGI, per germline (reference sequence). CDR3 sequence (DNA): TGTGCCTGTGGGTTACCAGGGGAGGGCTACACCTTC. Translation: CACGLPGEGYTF.

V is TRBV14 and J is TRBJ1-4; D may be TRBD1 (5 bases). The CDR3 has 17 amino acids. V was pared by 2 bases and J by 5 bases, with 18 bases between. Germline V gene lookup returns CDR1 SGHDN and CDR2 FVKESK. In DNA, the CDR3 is TGTGCCAGCAGCCAATACCTTATGACAGATGAGAATGAAAAACTGTTTTTT. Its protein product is CASSQYLMTDENEKLFF.

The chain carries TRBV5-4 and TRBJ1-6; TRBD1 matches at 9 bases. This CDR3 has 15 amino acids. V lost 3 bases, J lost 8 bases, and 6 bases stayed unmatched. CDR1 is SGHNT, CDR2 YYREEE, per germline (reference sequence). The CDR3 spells CASSWGRTGDSPLHF. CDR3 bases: TGTGCCAGCAGCTGGGGCCGGACAGGGGATTCACCCCTCCACTTT.

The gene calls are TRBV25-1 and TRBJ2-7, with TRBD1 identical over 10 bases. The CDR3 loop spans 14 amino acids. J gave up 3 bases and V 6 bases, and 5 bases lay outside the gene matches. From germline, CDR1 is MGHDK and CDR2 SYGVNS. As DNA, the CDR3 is TGTGCCAGCAGCCCCGGGACAGGGGACTACGAGCAGTACTTC. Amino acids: CASSPGTGDYEQYF.

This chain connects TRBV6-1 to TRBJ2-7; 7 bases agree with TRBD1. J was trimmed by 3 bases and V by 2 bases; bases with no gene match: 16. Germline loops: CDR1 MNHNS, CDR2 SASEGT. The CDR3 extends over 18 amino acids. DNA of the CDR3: TGTGCCAGCAGTGAATTACAGGGGTCCGGGGCTAACGGCTACGAGCAGTACTTC. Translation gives CASSELQGSGANGYEQYF.

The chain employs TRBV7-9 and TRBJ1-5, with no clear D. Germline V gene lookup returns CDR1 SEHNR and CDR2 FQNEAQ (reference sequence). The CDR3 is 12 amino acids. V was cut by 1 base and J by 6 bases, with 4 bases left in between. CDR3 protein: CASSLEAQPQHF. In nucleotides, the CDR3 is TGTGCCAGCAGCTTAGAAGCTCAGCCCCAGCATTTT.

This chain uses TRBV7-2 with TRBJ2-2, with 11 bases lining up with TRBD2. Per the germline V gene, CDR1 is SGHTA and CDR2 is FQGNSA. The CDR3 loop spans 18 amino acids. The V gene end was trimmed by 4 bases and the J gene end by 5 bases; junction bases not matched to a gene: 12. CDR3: CASSYRGLADGKTGELFF. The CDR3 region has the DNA TGTGCCAGCAGCTACCGGGGACTAGCGGATGGGAAAACCGGGGAGCTGTTTTTT.

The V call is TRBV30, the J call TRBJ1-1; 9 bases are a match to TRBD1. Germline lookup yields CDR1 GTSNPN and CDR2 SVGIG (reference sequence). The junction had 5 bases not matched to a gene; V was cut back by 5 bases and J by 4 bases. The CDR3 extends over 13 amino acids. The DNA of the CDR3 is TGTGCCTGGGAACAGGGGGCTGGCACTGAAGCTTTCTTT. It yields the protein CAWEQGAGTEAFF.